Presented here are 32 T cell receptor beta chains from one specimen sequenced in a study of neoadjuvant anti-PD-1 for oral cavity cancer. Indicated time point: after neoadjuvant nivolumab, at surgical resection. The table came from immunoSEQ multiplex PCR; TCRdb's copy has only in-frame clones and leaves some out. The sample yields tens of thousands of clones, less than 50% seen once. Sample: tumor tissue, taken after nivolumab (anti-PD-1) treatment. These receptors were obtained from a person between 40 and 80 years old with oral cavity squamous cell carcinoma.

The J gene is TRBJ1-3, the V gene TRBV6-5; possibly TRBD1 for D (6 bases). V gave up 4 bases and J gave up 0 bases, with 10 bases separating them. Per germline, CDR1 MNHEY and CDR2 SVGAGI. This CDR3 has 15 residues. The CDR3 DNA sequence: TGTGCCAGCAGTTGGGACATATTCTCTGGAAACACCATATATTTT. Its protein product is CASSWDIFSGNTIYF.

This clone was found a few times. This chain joins TRBV11-2 and TRBJ2-1; unclear D gene. V was pared by 1 base and J by 9 bases, with 10 bases between. CDR1 SGHAT and CDR2 FQNNGV come from the germline V gene. This CDR3 has 13 amino acids. The CDR3 sequence: CASSLGLEAEQFF. The DNA of the CDR3 is TGTGCCAGCAGCTTAGGGCTAGAAGCTGAGCAGTTCTTC. The full variable domain, completed using reference TRBV11-2 and TRBJ2-1, is EAGVAQSPRYKIIEKRQSVAFWCNPISGHATLYWYQQILGQGPKLLIQFQNNGVVDDSQLPKDRFSAERLKGVDSTLKIQPAKLEDSAVYLCASSLGLEAEQFFGPGTRLTVL.

This clone was counted ten times or more. The gene calls are TRBV19 and TRBJ1-5; D possibly corresponds to TRBD1 (5 bases). Deletions cut 3 bases from V and 4 bases from J, with 10 bases between. This CDR3 has 14 residues. CDR1 and CDR2 from the germline V gene are LNHDA and SQIVND (reference sequence). CDR3 DNA sequence: TGTGCCAGTAGTATGCGCGGGGGGAATCAGCCCCAGCATTTT. This encodes CASSMRGGNQPQHF.

As to this clone: One end of the junction is discordant with germline, which a read error may explain. The V and J genes are TRBV9 and TRBJ1-1, with 7 bases that match TRBD1. Per the germline V gene, CDR1 is SGDLS and CDR2 is YYNGEE. The CDR3 is 13 residues long. CDR3 sequence: CASNVRGRGEAFF. The CDR3 region has the DNA TGTGCCAGCAACGTAAGGGGGCGCGGTGAAGCTTTCTTT.

The V gene is TRBV28, the J gene TRBJ2-3; TRBD2 aligns across 11 bases. Germline V lookup: CDR1 MDHEN, CDR2 SYDVKM. The ends lost 2 bases at V and 6 bases at J; junction bases unmatched: 4. This CDR3 spans 15 amino acids. CDR3 sequence reads: CASSLGGLAADTQYF. The CDR3 DNA sequence: TGTGCCAGCAGTTTAGGGGGACTAGCGGCGGATACGCAGTATTTT.

The chain employs TRBV4-1 and TRBJ2-3; no definite D call. The CDR3 consists of 15 residues. CDR1 is MGHRA, CDR2 YSYEKL, per germline. Trimming took 1 base from V and 2 from J, leaving 10 bases between them. The chain's CDR3 is CASSQATSLTDTQYF. The CDR3 DNA sequence: TGCGCCAGCAGCCAAGCGACTTCTCTCACAGATACGCAGTATTTT.

This clone appeared many times. This specimen includes other DNA sequences encoding the same CDR3. The rearrangement uses TRBV11-1 and TRBJ1-1; no reliable D call. Looked up from germline, CDR1 is SGHAT and CDR2 is FQDESV (reference sequence). There are 13 residues in the CDR3. Trimming took off 1 base at V and 0 bases at J, with 3 bases between the two ends. The CDR3: CASSLELNTEAFF. The CDR3 DNA follows: TGTGCCAGCAGCTTAGAATTGAACACTGAAGCTTTCTTT.

This sequence joins TRBV11-2 and TRBJ1-2, with D possibly TRBD1 on 5 matching bases. The germline V gene has CDR1 SGHAT and CDR2 FQNNGV. This CDR3 spans 16 amino acids. Trimming took off 4 bases at V and 4 bases at J, with 19 bases between the two ends. The CDR3 spells CASSSIQGTYSYGYTF. The CDR3 DNA is TGTGCCAGCAGCTCTATTCAGGGTACCTATTCCTATGGCTACACCTTC.

The rearrangement joins TRBV10-2 to TRBJ1-4; TRBD1 agrees at 7 bases. V lost 6 bases, J lost 8 bases, and 9 bases stayed unmatched. The CDR3 covers 14 residues. Germline V CDR1 and CDR2: WSHSY, SAAADI. The CDR3 loop is CASRPDRDWEKLFF. Written as DNA, the CDR3 is TGCGCCAGCAGACCCGACAGGGATTGGGAAAAACTGTTTTTT.

As DNA, the CDR3 is TGTGCCAGCAGCCTTCAGAGGGGGACACCGGCTGGAAACACCATATATTTT. It encodes CASSLQRGTPAGNTIYF. The gene calls are TRBV4-2 and TRBJ1-3, with a weak D call TRBD1 (6 bases). Germline V gene sequence: CDR1 LGHNA, CDR2 YNFKEQ. This CDR3 has 17 residues. The germline V and J ends were trimmed by 4 bases and 2 bases, with 18 bases remaining between them.

This clone has a handful of counts. This rearrangement joins TRBV7-9 to TRBJ2-2, with a weak D call TRBD1 (6 bases). The germline gives CDR1 SEHNR, CDR2 FQNEAQ (reference sequence). The germline V and J ends were trimmed by 2 bases and 3 bases, with 10 bases remaining between them. The CDR3 spans 15 residues. The DNA of the CDR3 is TGTGCCAGCAGCTTACTAACAGGGTACACCGGGGAGCTGTTTTTT. Its protein is CASSLLTGYTGELFF.

This sequence joins TRBV11-2 and TRBJ1-1; the D is unclear. The CDR3 is 15 amino acids. Trimming pared 1 base from V and 7 bases from J, leaving 16 bases between. Germline CDR1 and CDR2: SGHAT and FQNNGV. CDR3 amino acids: CASSLGLSVGVEAFF. In DNA, the CDR3 is TGTGCCAGCAGCTTAGGACTCTCCGTTGGAGTTGAAGCTTTCTTT.

This clone was recorded only once. The rearrangement joins TRBV9 to TRBJ2-3, with 7 bases fitting TRBD1. The length of the CDR3 is 16 residues. Germline lookup yields CDR1 SGDLS and CDR2 YYNGEE. The V gene end was trimmed by 4 bases and the J gene end by 2 bases; junction bases not matched to a gene: 10. CDR3 loop: CASSLSRDRVTDTQYF. DNA of the CDR3: TGTGCCAGCAGCCTTAGCCGGGACAGAGTCACAGATACGCAGTATTTT.

The J gene is TRBJ1-2, the V gene TRBV5-1, with D maybe TRBD1 (5 bases). Germline V gene data show CDR1 as SGHRS and CDR2 as YFSETQ. V dropped 0 bases and J dropped 7 bases, with 13 bases sitting between them. The CDR3 runs to 14 residues. The CDR3 DNA reads as TGCGCCAGCAGCTTGGGTCAGGGATGGGGTGGCTACACCTTC. This translates into CASSLGQGWGGYTF.

CDR3 DNA sequence: TGTGCCTGGAGTGTAAGTTGGGACAAGGCCTACGAGCAGTACTTC. Protein: CAWSVSWDKAYEQYF. The chain combines TRBV30 with TRBJ2-7; D is possibly TRBD1 (6 bases). V was pared by 0 bases and J by 2 bases, with 14 bases between. The CDR3 totals 15 residues. The germline CDR1 and CDR2 sequences are GTSNPN and SVGIG (reference sequence).

V and J are TRBV7-2 and TRBJ1-1; 7 bases are shared with TRBD1. Trimming took 0 bases from V and 7 from J; bases not matched to a gene: 8. The CDR3 totals 15 residues. Germline V gene lookup returns CDR1 SGHTA and CDR2 FQGNSA. The CDR3 region has the DNA TGTGCCAGCAGCTTAGCGTCATCAGGGGGTGGTGAAGCTTTCTTT. Translated, it gives CASSLASSGGGEAFF.

In its sample, this clone was seen a few times. This chain uses TRBV5-1 with TRBJ1-1; D uncertain. The CDR3 has 12 amino acids. From germline, CDR1 is SGHRS and CDR2 YFSETQ. The V gene lost 0 bases and the J gene lost 5 bases, with 5 bases spanning the gap. The CDR3 bases are TGCGCCAGCAGCTTGGTGGGTACTGAAGCTTTCTTT. Its translation is CASSLVGTEAFF.

This clone was detected many times. The chain links TRBV5-1 to TRBJ1-2, with D possibly being TRBD1 (5 bases). The V and J ends lost 0 bases and 4 bases respectively, with 10 bases between them. This CDR3 comprises 14 residues. Germline lookup yields CDR1 SGHRS and CDR2 YFSETQ. The CDR3 loop reads CASSLEADTYGYTF. CDR3 sequence (DNA): TGCGCCAGCAGCTTGGAGGCGGACACCTATGGCTACACCTTC.

The chain joins TRBV27 to TRBJ2-1, with D uncertain. The CDR3 is 17 amino acids. The V end lost 4 bases, the J end lost 3 bases, and 19 bases lay between the germline ends. Germline lookup yields CDR1 MNHEY and CDR2 SMNVEV (reference sequence). The CDR3 here is CASSSTFLAEYYNEQFF. The CDR3 DNA reads TGTGCCAGCAGTTCCACCTTTCTGGCGGAGTACTACAATGAGCAGTTCTTC.

CDR3 coding DNA: TGTGCCACCAGCAGAGATCGCTTGGTCCAGCCCCAGCATTTT. Amino acids: CATSRDRLVQPQHF. V gene TRBV15 combines with J gene TRBJ1-5, with D hard to call. Trimming removed 0 bases at V and 7 bases at J, with 10 bases between. Germline V gene sequence: CDR1 LNHNV, CDR2 YYDKDF (reference sequence). The CDR3 is 14 residues long.

The chain carries TRBV12-1 and TRBJ2-7; the tabulated D call, TRBD2, remains unverified against the DNA. TRBV12-1 is recorded as a pseudogene. The CDR3 consists of 11 residues. The CDR3 region has the DNA TGTGCCAGCAGTTACTACTACGAGCAGTACTTC. Its protein is CASSYYYEQYF.

The CDR3 protein is CASRARDARNQPQHF. For the CDR3, the DNA is TGTGCCAGCAGAGCCCGGGACGCAAGGAATCAGCCCCAGCATTTT. The rearrangement joins TRBV6-1 to TRBJ1-5; D perhaps matches TRBD1 (5 bases). Per germline, CDR1 MNHNS and CDR2 SASEGT. The V and J ends lost 6 bases and 4 bases respectively, with 16 bases between them. This CDR3 comprises 15 residues.

This CDR3 is CASSEKGLTGTDTQYF. CDR3 DNA: TGTGCCAGCAGCGAAAAGGGGCTGACGGGCACAGATACGCAGTATTTT. The rearrangement links TRBV7-2 to TRBJ2-3, with TRBD1 as a possible D gene (5 bases). The CDR3 contains 16 residues. The V gene's germline CDR1 is SGHTA and CDR2 FQGNSA. Trimming stripped 5 bases from V and 1 base from J, with 16 bases between.

The J gene is TRBJ2-6, the V gene TRBV10-3; the match to TRBD1 covers 9 bases. V shed 6 bases, J shed 0 bases, and the junction held 12 bases outside the gene matches. The CDR3 has 19 amino acids. Germline CDR1 reads ENHRY; CDR2 reads SYGVKD. The CDR3 DNA sequence: TGTGCCATCAGCCTGATCTTGGACAGGGGATCCTCTGGGGCCAACGTCCTGACTTTC. Its translation: CAISLILDRGSSGANVLTF.

This clone was seen a handful of times. Here the CDR3 DNA reads TGTGCCAGCAGTAGTAGTTACGAGCAGTACTTC. It codes for CASSSSYEQYF. The rearrangement joins TRBV2 to TRBJ2-7; D gene unclear. The CDR3 is 11 residues long. Trimming shortened V by 5 bases and J by 4 bases, and 6 bases separated the two germline ends. Looked up from germline, CDR1 is SNHLY and CDR2 is FYNNEI.

V and J are TRBV10-1 and TRBJ2-3, with D possibly matching TRBD1 (6 bases). Trimming shortened V by 6 bases and J by 2 bases, and 9 bases separated the two germline ends. The CDR3 spans 13 residues. CDR1 is WNHNN and CDR2 is SYGVQD in the germline V gene (reference sequence). The CDR3, as DNA: TGCGCCAGCAGCAGGGACAACACAGATACGCAGTATTTT. Its translation: CASSRDNTDTQYF.

This clone was detected many times. The same CDR3 also results from other DNA sequences found in this sample. The chain uses TRBV10-2 and TRBJ1-6; tentative D call: TRBD1 (5 bases). Germline V gene data show CDR1 as WSHSY and CDR2 as SAAADI. This CDR3 is 14 amino acids long. V lost 3 bases to trimming and J lost 5 bases, with 8 bases between them. CDR3 in amino acids: CASSDGTDNSPLHF. DNA for the CDR3: TGCGCCAGCAGTGATGGGACGGATAATTCACCCCTCCACTTT.

V usage is TRBV11-2 and J usage is TRBJ2-1; the match to TRBD2 covers 11 bases. Germline V lookup: CDR1 SGHAT, CDR2 FQNNGV. The CDR3 has 15 amino acids. Unmatched junction bases numbered 3, after V lost 1 base and J lost 7 bases. The CDR3 loop reads CASSLVSGGVNEQFF. The CDR3 DNA reads TGTGCCAGCAGCTTAGTTAGCGGGGGGGTGAATGAGCAGTTCTTC.

CDR3 nucleotide sequence: TGTGCCAGCAGCCCCCGGACAGGGGGCTCCTACGAGCAGTACTTC. This gives the protein CASSPRTGGSYEQYF. This chain links TRBV7-6 with TRBJ2-7, with 10 bases aligning to TRBD1. The CDR3 runs to 15 residues. The germline V gene encodes CDR1 SGHVS and CDR2 FNYEAQ. Trimming cost V 5 bases and J 0 bases; bases outside gene matches: 4.

The chain links TRBV9 to TRBJ1-5, with D possibly matching TRBD1 (6 bases). V lost 0 bases and J 7 bases, leaving 11 bases between the germline ends. The CDR3 runs 14 residues. The germline V gene encodes CDR1 SGDLS and CDR2 YYNGEE. CDR3 loop: CASSVAGGIQPQHF. CDR3 nucleotide sequence: TGTGCCAGCAGCGTAGCCGGGGGCATCCAGCCCCAGCATTTT.

This clone is deemed medium-sized. V usage is TRBV29-1 and J usage is TRBJ2-7; TRBD2 might be the D (5 bases). This CDR3 has 12 residues. CDR1 is SQVTM and CDR2 is ANQGSEA in the germline V gene. Trimming left V 4 bases short and J 6 bases short, with 13 bases between. Here the CDR3 DNA reads TGCAGCGTTGGCGAGGGAGCCGGCGAGCAGTACTTC. This sequence encodes CSVGEGAGEQYF.

The V call is TRBV7-3, the J call TRBJ1-6; perhaps TRBD1 as D (6 bases). The ends were cut back, 1 base at V and 8 bases at J, with 12 bases in the middle. This CDR3 has 15 residues. Germline CDR1 reads SGHTA; CDR2 reads FQGTGA. The CDR3 DNA sequence: TGTGCCAGCAGCTTAAGGAGGGGGTGGGATTCACCCCTCCACTTT. Amino acid sequence: CASSLRRGWDSPLHF.